This TCR beta chain stems from a study of CD8+ T cells in alopecia areata. Study-wide results and limits: A great number of expanded lesional clones endured in scalp and blood during tofacitinib. Expanded CD8+ clones among the top 100, as well as scalp clonality, were significantly decreased by tofacitinib.

The trim removed 5 bases at V and 0 bases at J, leaving 6 bases unmatched. The germline V gene encodes CDR1 MNHEY and CDR2 SVGAGI. The length of the CDR3 is 15 residues. Sequencing used cDNA as its template, made by extracting RNA and reverse transcribing it. Assay used: immunoSEQ multiplex PCR; TCRdb lists only in-frame clones, some missing. The table includes 150,000 to 200,000 clones, less than 65% detected once. This clone has only a few counts. What it binds is not known. Treatment here: oral pan-JAK inhibitor, 5-10 mg twice daily. Researchers took lesional scalp punch biopsies and peripheral blood from people who were alopecia areata patients.

V and J are TRBV6-5 and TRBJ2-7, with TRBD2 matching 8 bases. This clonotype was sampled from a human donor with alopecia areata. Sequenced here: CD4+ T cells sorted from blood, sampled at week 24, from a patient treated with tofacitinib. CDR3 DNA: TGTGCCAGCAGTGGAACGGGAGGGATCTCCTACGAGCAGTACTTC. Translating it yields CASSGTGGISYEQYF.